The 24 T cell receptor beta chains below were found in one sample sequenced in a study of blood T cell repertoires in COVID-19. Sequenced by immunoSEQ multiplex PCR; TCRdb stores in-frame clones only, minus some. Among roughly 160,000 clones listed, around 80% were seen once. The material sequenced was PBMCs or T cells enriched from blood (not recorded which). The receptor set was obtained from a woman in her 70s in a cohort exposed to, infected with or recovered from COVID-19 (not recorded which).

This rearrangement joins TRBV6-4 to TRBJ2-5; no firm D call. CDR3 length: 15 residues. Germline V lookup: CDR1 MRHNA, CDR2 SNTAGT. V was clipped by 3 bases and J by 2 bases, with 13 bases between them. CDR3 DNA: TGTGCCAGCAGTGAACTCTTACGGGTACAAGAGACCCAGTACTTC. It encodes CASSELLRVQETQYF.

The rearrangement uses TRBV7-8 and TRBJ2-7, with a tentative D call TRBD2 (6 bases). With 5 bases removed from V and 3 bases from J, the gap between germline ends came to 14 bases. This CDR3 has 14 residues. Germline V gene sequence: CDR1 SGHVS, CDR2 FQNEAQ. The CDR3 bases are TGTGCCAGCAGCCAAATGGGGAGGTACTACGAGCAGTACTTC. It is translated as CASSQMGRYYEQYF.

The chain couples TRBV7-2 to TRBJ1-3; 7 bases are shared with TRBD1. The J segment lost 1 base and the V segment lost 3 bases, leaving 9 bases of the junction unmatched. CDR3 length: 17 amino acids. Germline V lookup: CDR1 SGHTA, CDR2 FQGNSA. The CDR3 loop is CASSFPQGVGSGNTIYF. The CDR3 nucleotides are TGTGCCAGCAGCTTTCCGCAGGGGGTAGGATCTGGAAACACCATATATTTT.

This clone was seen only once. J is TRBJ1-4 and V is TRBV5-5; D is perhaps TRBD1 (6 bases). The CDR3 has 14 amino acids. From germline, CDR1 is SGHKS and CDR2 YYEKEE (reference sequence). Trimming took 5 bases from V and 4 from J, leaving 12 bases between them. The CDR3 nucleotides are TGTGCCAGCAGAAAGGACAGCCTTAATGAAAAACTGTTTTTT. Residues: CASRKDSLNEKLFF.

This clone appeared once. J is TRBJ1-1 and V is TRBV6-6; D unclear. The CDR3 has 16 residues. The germline V gene encodes CDR1 MNHNY and CDR2 SVGAGI (reference sequence). Trimming left V 3 bases short and J 0 bases short, with 14 bases between. CDR3 sequence: CASSYGGPNMNTEAFF. As DNA, the CDR3 is TGTGCCAGCAGTTATGGAGGGCCCAATATGAACACTGAAGCTTTCTTT.

This chain links TRBV6-1 with TRBJ2-7, with D perhaps TRBD1 (5 bases). V lost 2 bases and J 3 bases, leaving 11 bases between the germline ends. This CDR3 region has 14 residues. Germline V gene lookup returns CDR1 MNHNS and CDR2 SASEGT. In DNA, the CDR3 is TGTGCCAGCAGTGAACAGGGAAGGAGCTACGAGCAGTACTTC. Encoded protein: CASSEQGRSYEQYF.

This rearrangement joins TRBV23-1 to TRBJ2-5; 8 bases line up with TRBD1. TRBV23-1 is designated an ORF whose function remains uncertain. Trimming took 6 bases from V and 4 from J; bases not matched to a gene: 1. This CDR3 region has 12 residues. The CDR3 sequence is CASRQGVETQYF. The CDR3 region has the DNA TGCGCCAGCAGACAGGGGGTAGAGACCCAGTACTTC.

The V gene is TRBV7-3, the J gene TRBJ2-5, with a possible D match to TRBD2 (5 bases). Germline values: CDR1 SGHTA, CDR2 FQGTGA. V was pared by 4 bases and J by 5 bases, with 17 bases between. This CDR3 spans 15 amino acids. The CDR3 coding sequence is TGTGCCAGCAGCTCTGGGGTACGGGATGGGGAGACCCAGTACTTC. Amino acids: CASSSGVRDGETQYF.

The chain combines TRBV5-1 with TRBJ1-4; maybe TRBD1 (6 bases). The length of the CDR3 is 14 residues. The germline V gene encodes CDR1 SGHRS and CDR2 YFSETQ. Trimming removed 4 bases from V and 4 bases from J, with 11 bases in between. CDR3 bases: TGCGCCAGCAGCGTGGGACAAATTAATGAAAAACTGTTTTTT. Translating it yields CASSVGQINEKLFF.

This rearrangement joins TRBV11-2 to TRBJ2-7; TRBD2 matches 13 bases. Trimming at V came to 5 bases and at J to 6 bases, leaving 10 bases not matched to a gene. This CDR3 has 16 amino acids. Germline CDR1 reads SGHAT; CDR2 reads FQNNGV. The CDR3 coding sequence is TGTGCCAGCAGCGGTGGAGACGGGACTAGCGGGACCGAGCAGTACTTC. It codes for CASSGGDGTSGTEQYF.

This chain joins TRBV12-5 and TRBJ2-6; D perhaps matches TRBD2 (5 bases). Per germline, CDR1 LGHNT and CDR2 FRNRAP. V lost 6 bases and J lost 0, with 9 bases in between. The CDR3 is 15 residues long. This chain's CDR3 is CASGPGISGANVLTF. CDR3 bases: TGTGCTAGTGGCCCCGGGATCTCTGGGGCCAACGTCCTGACTTTC.

The chain has TRBV7-2 and TRBJ1-6; tentative D call: TRBD1 (6 bases). This CDR3 is built from 15 residues. Germline V gene lookup returns CDR1 SGHTA and CDR2 FQGNSA. V lost 1 base and J lost 6, with 10 bases in between. In nucleotides, the CDR3 is TGTGCCAGCAGCTTAGGTCAGGGGAGTAATTCACCCCTCCACTTT. It is translated as CASSLGQGSNSPLHF. Variable domain in full (rest from reference TRBV7-2 and TRBJ1-6): GAGVSQSPSNKVTEKGKDVELRCDPISGHTALYWYRQSLGQGLEFLIYFQGNSAPDKSGLPSDRFSAERTGGSVSTLTIQRTQQEDSAVYLCASSLGQGSNSPLHFGNGTRLTVT.

This clone has only a few counts. This sequence joins TRBV24-1 and TRBJ2-5; 8 bases fit TRBD2. From germline, CDR1 is KGHDR and CDR2 SFDVKD. The CDR3 extends over 16 amino acids. After removal of 3 bases from V and 7 bases from J, the junction contained 12 bases not matched to a gene. The CDR3 nucleotides are TGTGCCACCAGTGATGGGGAGGGCGGGAGGACCGGGACCCAGTACTTC. Protein product: CATSDGEGGRTGTQYF.

The genes are TRBV10-1 and TRBJ2-7; 12 nucleotides match TRBD2. This CDR3 spans 14 amino acids. Germline trimming cut 3 bases from V and 4 bases from J; bases unmatched to any gene: 1. In germline, CDR1 is WNHNN, CDR2 SYGVQD (reference sequence). CDR3 sequence reads: CASSEGLAGYEQYF. The CDR3 DNA reads as TGCGCCAGCAGTGAAGGACTAGCGGGATACGAGCAGTACTTC.

J is TRBJ1-1 and V is TRBV24-1; tentatively, D is TRBD1 (6 bases). The CDR3 loop spans 12 amino acids. V lost 4 bases to trimming and J lost 7 bases, with 9 bases between them. Germline-derived CDR1 and CDR2 are KGHDR and SFDVKD. CDR3 in amino acids: CATSDRTDEAFF. Written as DNA, the CDR3 is TGTGCCACCAGTGACCGGACAGATGAAGCTTTCTTT.

The chain has TRBV2 and TRBJ2-2; TRBD1 might be the D (6 bases). The CDR3 is 14 residues long. The germline V gene has CDR1 SNHLY and CDR2 FYNNEI. The V and J ends lost 6 bases and 3 bases respectively, with 11 bases between them. The CDR3 sequence: CASRDRTDTGELFF. The CDR3 DNA follows: TGTGCCAGCAGAGATCGGACAGACACCGGGGAGCTGTTTTTT.

The chain recombines TRBV2 with TRBJ2-5, with a possible D match to TRBD2 (6 bases). From germline, CDR1 is SNHLY and CDR2 FYNNEI. The CDR3 has 14 residues. Between the trimmed V and J ends, which lost 3 bases and 5 bases, there was a span of 13 bases. The CDR3, as DNA: TGTGCCAGCAGTGATCTGACCGGGGGTGAGACCCAGTACTTC. It is translated as CASSDLTGGETQYF. The variable domain in full, with the rest retrieved from reference TRBV2 and TRBJ2-5, is EPEVTQTPSHQVTQMGQEVILRCVPISNHLYFYWYRQILGQKVEFLVSFYNNEISEKSEIFDDQFSVERPDGSNFTLKIRSTKLEDSAMYFCASSDLTGGETQYFGPGTRLLVL.

CDR3 nucleotides: TGTGCTAGTGCCCCATACTCCGGGGGCAAAAACATTCAGTACTTC. Translating gives CASAPYSGGKNIQYF. The chain has TRBV12-5 and TRBJ2-4, with a possible D match to TRBD2 (6 bases). The CDR3 consists of 15 residues. CDR1 is LGHNT and CDR2 is FRNRAP in the germline V gene. The ends were cut back, 7 bases at V and 3 bases at J, with 16 bases in the middle.

This rearrangement joins TRBV6-5 to TRBJ2-7; unclear D gene. V was pared by 10 bases and J by 4 bases, with 20 bases between. The CDR3 runs to 14 residues. In germline, CDR1 is MNHEY, CDR2 SVGAGI. This CDR3 is CATIAPSDGYEQYF. CDR3 DNA: TGTGCCACCATAGCCCCATCTGACGGATACGAGCAGTACTTC.

This clone was found a few times. The J gene is TRBJ1-2, the V gene TRBV6-5; TRBD1 matches 8 bases. The CDR3 extends over 12 amino acids. V shed 2 bases and J 14 bases; nucleotides not matched to a gene: 7. Germline V gene lookup returns CDR1 MNHEY and CDR2 SVGAGI. For the CDR3, the DNA is TGTGCCAGCAGTTACGGCGGACAGGGTATAACCTTC. It encodes CASSYGGQGITF.

This chain joins TRBV7-2 and TRBJ2-1; D is uncertain. Deletions cut 1 base from V and 0 bases from J, with 7 bases between. CDR3 length: 15 residues. Germline V gene lookup returns CDR1 SGHTA and CDR2 FQGNSA. The CDR3 loop reads CASSLDLSSYNEQFF. The DNA of the CDR3 is TGTGCCAGCAGCTTAGACCTGAGCTCCTACAATGAGCAGTTCTTC.

CDR3 nucleotide sequence: TGCGCCAGCAGAATTGGGCCGGGACAGAACACTGAAGCTTTCTTT. It yields the protein CASRIGPGQNTEAFF. The chain employs TRBV5-1 and TRBJ1-1, with D maybe TRBD1 (6 bases). The CDR3 consists of 15 residues. The ends were cut back, 5 bases at V and 1 base at J, with 15 bases in the middle. CDR1 SGHRS and CDR2 YFSETQ come from the germline V gene.

The gene calls are TRBV7-9 and TRBJ1-4, with D possibly being TRBD1 (6 bases). Germline loops: CDR1 SEHNR, CDR2 FQNEAQ (reference sequence). V dropped 5 bases and J dropped 7 bases, with 17 bases sitting between them. This CDR3 is built from 15 residues. The DNA for the CDR3 is TGTGCCAGCAGCCCCCAAGGGAGGGGGAGTGAAAAACTGTTTTTT. This gives the protein CASSPQGRGSEKLFF.

The genes are TRBV14 and TRBJ1-4; no definite D call. The CDR3 has 13 residues. CDR1 SGHDN and CDR2 FVKESK come from the germline V gene. V was pared by 4 bases and J by 8 bases, with 11 bases between. The CDR3 nucleotides read TGTGCCAGCAGCCCACAGTACGCGGAAAAACTGTTTTTT. Protein product: CASSPQYAEKLFF.